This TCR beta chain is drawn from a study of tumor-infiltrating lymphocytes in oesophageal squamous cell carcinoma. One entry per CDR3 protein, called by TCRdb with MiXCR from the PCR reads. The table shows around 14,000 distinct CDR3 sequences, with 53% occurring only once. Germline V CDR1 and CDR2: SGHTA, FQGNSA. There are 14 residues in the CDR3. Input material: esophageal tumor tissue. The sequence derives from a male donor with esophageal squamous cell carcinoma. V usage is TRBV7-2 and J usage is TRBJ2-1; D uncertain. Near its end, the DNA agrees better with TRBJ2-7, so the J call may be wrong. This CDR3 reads CASSLPSEVREQYF. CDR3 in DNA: TGTGCCAGCAGCTTACCCAGTGAGGTCCGCGAGCAGTACTTC.